This TCR beta chain was identified during a study of technical replicates of blood from several donors. The CDR3 has 13 residues. Trimming stripped 4 bases from V and 7 bases from J, with 14 bases between. Germline lookup yields CDR1 SGHDT and CDR2 YYEEEE. Generated by immunoSEQ multiplex PCR, the TCRdb table keeps only in-frame clones and is missing some. Of approximately 70,000 clones listed, 75% to 95% are singletons. The receptor's source is a human donor in good health. Some clones in this sample may be carry-over from other donors' samples. Sequencing was performed on T cells isolated from PBMCs. This sequence joins TRBV5-6 and TRBJ1-1, with D maybe TRBD1 (6 bases). The DNA of the CDR3 is TGTGCCAGCAGCCGAGACAGGTTAGGTGAAGCTTTCTTT. It translates to CASSRDRLGEAFF.